This TCR beta chain was sequenced in a study of T cell clonality in common variable immunodeficiency. Using immunoSEQ multiplex PCR, the repertoire was profiled, and TCRdb retains in-frame clones only, with some absent. The sample contains roughly 57,000 clones, none occurring once; around 0.84% lies in the top ten. At least ten counts were recorded for this clone. The observed sequence ends 3 residues before the CDR3 terminus, with the missing tail filled in from the germline J gene. V was shortened by 1 base and J by 10 bases, with 11 bases between the two germline ends. Germline loops: CDR1 SGHTA, CDR2 FQGNSA. The CDR3 covers 14 residues.

The receptor was isolated from a person aged 18 to 69 in good health. The sample taken for sequencing was peripheral blood mononuclear cells. The chain uses TRBV7-2 and TRBJ1-6; D gene unclear. The CDR3 loop reads CASSLGGIGSPLHF. CDR3 DNA (partial): TGTGCCAGCAGCTTAGGCGGTATTGGCTCACCC.